This TCR beta chain came from a study of T cell clonality in common variable immunodeficiency. Overall study findings and caveats: Fewer TCRbeta clones were shared among CVID subjects than controls. Common variable immunodeficiency TCR beta sequences reportedly had fewer deletions and N-nucleotide insertions. Links between repertoire features and CVID complications were heterogeneity-limited.

The CDR3 is 15 residues long. V lost 5 bases and J lost 0, with 17 bases in between. Germline CDR1 is DFQATT and CDR2 is SNEGSKA (reference sequence). TCRdb keeps only in-frame clones here, not all; method: immunoSEQ multiplex PCR. The sample has 35,000 to 55,000 clones, none seen only once. Heparinized whole blood, roughly 5 to 8.5 ml, came from each donor. This clone was counted many times. Antigen unknown. The sequence runs out 3 residues before the end of the CDR3; the remainder is reconstructed from the germline J gene. The origin of this receptor is a person aged 18-70 years in good health. Material: peripheral blood mononuclear cells. The rearrangement links TRBV20-1 to TRBJ2-7; a possible D gene is TRBD1 (5 bases). CDR3 in amino acids: CSALNNRRFSYEQYF. The CDR3 bases that were read are TGCAGTGCTCTAAATAACAGGCGCTTCTCCTACGAG.